Included here is one TCR beta chain sequence, with context. What it binds is not known. Attachment of unique molecular identifiers to individual cDNA molecules was performed. MiXCR was run by TCRdb on the 5' RACE reads, yielding one entry per CDR3 protein. The table includes 50,000 or so distinct CDR3 sequences, about 15% detected once. CDR1 and CDR2 (germline): MNHEY, SMNVEV (reference sequence). The CDR3 loop spans 16 amino acids. The junction had 13 bases not matched to a gene; V was cut back by 6 bases and J by 7 bases. These data belong to a study of early T cells in non-severe SARS-CoV-2 infection. Across the study: Bulk RNA taken from unsorted whole blood was sequenced, leaving chains unpaired. Study-level points and caveats: Clonotype matching in VDJdb favored anti-spike CD8 responses and did not capture private and CD4 specificities.

The V call is TRBV27, the J call TRBJ2-3; TRBD2 matches at 10 bases. Specimen: whole blood, collected at baseline. The TCR was taken from an adult who was a healthcare worker with PCR-confirmed SARS-CoV-2 infection or an uninfected control (not recorded which). CDR3 DNA: TGTGCCAGCAGAATTAGCGGGGGGCTTCAACCCAATACGCAGTATTTT. Its translation: CASRISGGLQPNTQYF.